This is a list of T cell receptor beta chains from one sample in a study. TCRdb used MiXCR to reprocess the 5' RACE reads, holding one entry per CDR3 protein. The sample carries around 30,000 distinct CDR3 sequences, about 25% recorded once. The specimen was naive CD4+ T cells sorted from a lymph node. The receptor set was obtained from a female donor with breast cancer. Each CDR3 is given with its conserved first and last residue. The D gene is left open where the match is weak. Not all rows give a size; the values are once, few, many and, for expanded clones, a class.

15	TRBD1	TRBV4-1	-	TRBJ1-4	CASSQVKGANEKLFF	TGCGCCAGCAGCCAAGTAAAGGGGGCGAACGAAAAACTGTTTTTT
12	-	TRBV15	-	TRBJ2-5	CATSRDWETQCF	TGTGCCACCAGCAGAGATTGGGAGACCCAGTGCTTC
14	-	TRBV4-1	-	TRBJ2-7	CASSRGGPDYEQYF	TGCGCCAGCAGCCGGGGGGGGCCAGACTACGAGCAGTACTTC
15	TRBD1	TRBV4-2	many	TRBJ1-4	CASSQAGQGNEKLFF	TGTGCCAGCAGCCAAGCGGGACAGGGGAATGAAAAACTGTTTTTT
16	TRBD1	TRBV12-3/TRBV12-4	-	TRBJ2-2	CASSESLRGLESELFF	TGTGCCAGCAGTGAAAGCCTCAGGGGGCTGGAGTCGGAGCTGTTTTTT
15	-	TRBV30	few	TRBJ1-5	CAWSAEGLGNQPQHF	TGTGCCTGGAGTGCCGAGGGTTTGGGCAATCAGCCCCAGCATTTT
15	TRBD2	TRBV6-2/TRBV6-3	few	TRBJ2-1	CASTELAGDYNEQFF	TGTGCCAGCACTGAGTTAGCGGGAGACTACAATGAGCAGTTCTTC
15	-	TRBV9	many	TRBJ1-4	CASSDGMTHSEKLFF	TGTGCCAGCAGCGACGGCATGACACATTCAGAAAAACTGTTTTTT
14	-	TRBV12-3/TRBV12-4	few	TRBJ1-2	CASSDSEAVRGYTF	TGTGCCAGCAGTGACTCGGAGGCAGTCCGAGGCTACACCTTC
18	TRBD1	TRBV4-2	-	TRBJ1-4	CASSQPGTGSGGNEKLFF	TGTGCCAGCAGCCAACCCGGGACAGGGTCCGGGGGGAATGAAAAACTGTTTTTT
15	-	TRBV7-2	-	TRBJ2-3	CASSLKSFGTDTQYF	TGTGCCAGCAGCTTGAAAAGTTTCGGGACAGATACGCAGTATTTT
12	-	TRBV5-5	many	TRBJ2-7	CASSFSGYEQYF	TGTGCCAGCAGCTTCAGTGGATACGAGCAGTACTTC
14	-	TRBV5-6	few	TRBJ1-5	CASSSSRSNQPQHF	TGTGCCAGCAGCTCCTCCAGAAGCAATCAGCCCCAGCATTTT
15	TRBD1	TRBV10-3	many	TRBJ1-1	CAISESTGGQGEAFF	TGTGCCATCAGTGAGTCGACAGGGGGACAGGGGGAAGCTTTCTTT
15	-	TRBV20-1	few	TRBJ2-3	CSARSSVGASDTQYF	TGCAGTGCTAGATCCTCCGTGGGGGCTTCAGATACGCAGTATTTT
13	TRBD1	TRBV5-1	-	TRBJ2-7	CASSWDRSYEQYF	TGCGCCAGCAGCTGGGACAGGTCCTACGAGCAGTACTTC
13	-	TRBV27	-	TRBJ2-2	CASSSGATGELFF	TGTGCCAGCAGTTCAGGGGCCACCGGGGAGCTGTTTTTT
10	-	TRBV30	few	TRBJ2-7	CAWSNYEQYF	TGTGCCTGGAGTAACTACGAGCAGTACTTC
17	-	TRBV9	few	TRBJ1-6	CASSKSHHSSYNSPLHF	TGTGCCAGCAGCAAAAGCCACCACAGCTCCTATAATTCACCCCTCCACTTT
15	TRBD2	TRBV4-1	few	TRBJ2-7	CASSQGLAGGAEQYF	TGCGCCAGCAGCCAGGGACTAGCGGGAGGTGCCGAGCAGTACTTC
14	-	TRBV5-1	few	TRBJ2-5	CASSLAGPQETQYF	TGCGCCAGCAGCTTGGCCGGGCCTCAAGAGACCCAGTACTTC
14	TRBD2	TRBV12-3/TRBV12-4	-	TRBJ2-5	CASSFGGRVETQYF	TGTGCCAGCAGCTTTGGCGGGAGGGTTGAGACCCAGTACTTC
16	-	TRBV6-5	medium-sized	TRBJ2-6	CASSPTGRSGANVLTF	TGTGCCAGCAGTCCTACAGGGCGCTCTGGGGCCAACGTCCTGACTTTC
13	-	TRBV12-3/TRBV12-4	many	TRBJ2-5	CASTWGRQETQYF	TGTGCCAGCACCTGGGGCCGTCAAGAGACCCAGTACTTC
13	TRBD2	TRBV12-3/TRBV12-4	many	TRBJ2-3	CASSLATADTQYF	TGTGCCAGTTCACTAGCGACCGCAGATACGCAGTATTTT
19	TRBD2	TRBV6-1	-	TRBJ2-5	CASSPTRYMQRGGPETQYF	TGTGCCAGCAGTCCAACTCGCTACATGCAGCGGGGGGGCCCGGAGACCCAGTACTTC
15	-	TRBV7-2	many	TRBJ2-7	CASSLARGSAYEQYF	TGTGCCAGCAGCTTAGCCAGGGGAAGCGCCTACGAGCAGTACTTC
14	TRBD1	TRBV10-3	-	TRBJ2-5	CAINPGQALETQYF	TGTGCCATCAATCCGGGACAGGCCCTAGAGACCCAGTACTTC
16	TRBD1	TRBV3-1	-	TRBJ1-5	CASGQVTGYGCQPQHF	TGTGCCAGCGGCCAAGTGACAGGGTATGGTTGTCAGCCCCAGCATTTT
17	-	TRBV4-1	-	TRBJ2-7	CASSRTAAGTASYEQYF	TGCGCCAGCAGCCGAACAGCTGCCGGGACCGCCTCCTACGAGCAGTACTTC
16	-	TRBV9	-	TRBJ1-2	CASTSDLAGVLGGYTF	TGTGCCAGCACCTCCGACTTAGCAGGGGTCTTAGGTGGCTACACCTTC
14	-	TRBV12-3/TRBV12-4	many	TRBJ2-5	CASTHSGSKETQYF	TGTGCCAGCACCCATTCCGGGAGTAAAGAGACCCAGTACTTC
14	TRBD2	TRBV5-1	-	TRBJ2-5	CASSSGLAGETQYF	TGCGCCAGCAGCTCGGGACTAGCGGGAGAGACCCAGTACTTC
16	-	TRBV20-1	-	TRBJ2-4	CSASFFGSVAKNIQYF	TGCAGTGCTAGTTTCTTCGGCAGCGTAGCCAAAAACATTCAGTACTTC
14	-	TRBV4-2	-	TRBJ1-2	CASSRPVINYGYTF	TGTGCCAGCAGCCGTCCGGTGATAAACTATGGCTACACCTTC
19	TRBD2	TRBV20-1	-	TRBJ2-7	CSARVRETSGSHHGYEQYF	TGCAGTGCTAGAGTTAGAGAGACTAGCGGGAGTCACCACGGGTACGAGCAGTACTTC
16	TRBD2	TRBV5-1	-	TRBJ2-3	CASSAASGVSADTQYF	TGCGCCAGCAGCGCAGCTAGCGGGGTGTCCGCAGATACGCAGTATTTT
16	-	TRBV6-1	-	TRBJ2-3	CATGFGQASSTDTQYF	TGTGCCACCGGGTTTGGGCAAGCGTCTAGCACAGATACGCAGTATTTT
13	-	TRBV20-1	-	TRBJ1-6	CSARQGTPSPLHF	TGCAGTGCTAGACAGGGGACCCCTTCACCCCTCCACTTT
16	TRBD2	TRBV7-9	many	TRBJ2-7	CASSPPEGLLAGEQYF	TGTGCCAGCAGCCCCCCCGAAGGTTTACTAGCGGGCGAGCAGTACTTC
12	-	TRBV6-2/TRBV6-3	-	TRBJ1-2	CASRPDSYDYTF	TGTGCCAGCAGGCCCGACAGCTATGACTACACCTTC
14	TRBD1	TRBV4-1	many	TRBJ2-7	CASSQVRGRDEQYF	TGCGCCAGCAGCCAAGTGAGGGGGCGGGACGAGCAGTACTTC
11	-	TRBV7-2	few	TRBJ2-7	CASSLVDEQYF	TGTGCCAGCAGCTTAGTTGACGAGCAGTACTTC